The sequence of this T cell receptor beta chain was determined in a study of cytomegalovirus exposure and HLA in healthy donors (TCRdb year 2017). Broadly, across the study: An earlier analysis of about 530 of the donors reported approximately 260 Gb of sequence data and 117 million unique TCR beta sequences obtained from about 179 million T cells. The study combined high-throughput TCR immunosequencing, statistical association of individual TCRs with disease status, and machine learning to predict cytomegalovirus infection status. Using immunosequencing, the study profiled T cell repertoires from about 620 subjects and related those repertoires to cytomegalovirus serostatus. The number of donors typed differed by locus, with roughly 629-640 for A, B, C, DRB1 and DQB1, around 500 for DQA1, some 570 for DPA1, and 472 for DPB1. Roughly five DR-DQ haplotypes were handled as single units for association and clustering because linkage in the cohort was strong. An early release covering over 500 HLA-typed donors comprised about 300 gigabases of sequencing data and roughly 86 million unique TCR sequences. The aim of the study was to test whether cataloging public T cell receptors could identify signatures of past pathogen exposure. All discovery cohort repertoires had been generated on a single sequencing platform. An earlier analysis of around 540 of the donors applied high-throughput TCR beta sequencing to assess whether each TCR beta V gene segment acted as functional or pseudogenic. Of the approximately 400 genotyped donors, approximately 80% were placed in the genetic ancestry cluster associated with self-reported Caucasian donors. Genome-wide SNP genotypes for about 65% of the 666 donors were used in a later genetic analysis, which treated that subset as a discovery cohort. Alongside the repertoire data, information on donor age, sex, ethnicity and CMV serostatus was compiled. The later analysis used no new phenotypic data to find candidate immune exposures, relying instead on TCR beta sequences and their occurrence across donors. Among about 400 genotyped donors of the cohort, an average of approximately 240,000 unique TCR beta nucleotide sequences was sequenced per donor, of which about 18% were non-productive. A later analysis re-examined previously published TCR beta repertoires from 500 to 700 donors and added high-resolution HLA genotyping to investigate patterns of TCR occurrence. In addition to the first cohort of 650 to 800 subjects, a separate validation cohort of some 120 different subjects was used. Both class I and class II loci were covered by HLA typing, at four-digit resolution.

On the study overall, not on this receptor specifically: CMV serostatus was the only immune exposure information available for the cohort. Because the 87-base-pair reads could not distinguish some IMGT-functional V segments, including TRBV6-2 and TRBV6-3, those segments were excluded. In a later analysis, the rate of TCR association differed among HLA loci, with DRB1 alleles having the most associated TCRs and HLA-C alleles having the fewest. In the study, some 160 TCR beta chains were listed as associated with cytomegalovirus. In a later analysis, some 18,000 TCR beta sequences were associated with specific HLA alleles at a false discovery rate of 0.05. Assigning TCR associations to individual alleles was difficult when HLA alleles, especially DR and DQ, strongly co-occurred. According to the authors, the approach could potentially be generalized to other disease states and immunological phenotypes. The sequencing pipeline was judged likely to have produced a cluster of highly shared sequence variants as a technical artifact. Correlated functional status among segregating V segments might be attributable to linkage disequilibrium, but an unknown experimental factor could not be ruled out. The earlier analysis of fewer than 750 of the donors excluded 15 to 20 rarely observed V segments, including chromosome 9 orphons, because counts were too low. Because some donors lacked HLA typing at each locus, the association tests relied only on the typed subset. The classifier was reported to diagnose cytomegalovirus status with high specificity and sensitivity in both the original cohort and the validation cohort. A later analysis reported that several top co-occurrence clusters appeared linked to parvovirus B19, influenza, CMV and Epstein-Barr virus. Most TCR sequences were observed very rarely across donors, whereas some public TCRs were present in many individuals. Three of the identified cytomegalovirus-associated TCR beta chains were confirmed in vitro to be specific for cytomegalovirus antigens. Sequencing depth was assumed to be roughly uniform across donors in the presence/absence analyses, though that assumption may not hold. According to a later analysis, most CMV-associated TCR beta chains appeared to be HLA-restricted, and the HLA associations seemed to be driven largely by CMV exposure. A further reported finding was that TCR beta sequences accurately predicted the HLA-A and HLA-B alleles for most subjects in the first cohort. An association between a missense DCLRE1C variant and V-gene and J-gene trimming of TCR beta chains was found in a later genetic analysis and replicated in an independent cohort. A later analysis found that HLA-associated TCR beta chains were more clonally expanded and had lower generation probabilities than equally common non-associated chains. In a later genetic analysis, fewer N-insertions in productive TCRs were reported among donors in an Asian-associated ancestry cluster than the roughly 710-donor mean. In this cohort, only TCR beta chains were sequenced, and detectable features were limited by the absence of alpha or paired-chain data. In an earlier analysis of approximately 590 of the donors, most TCR beta V segments appeared in productive rearrangements about 90% or about 30% of the time, broadly matching IMGT annotations.

The CDR3, from cysteine to phenylalanine, totals 15 residues. CDR3 DNA only is kept here, 45 bases in frame from base 1. The junction carries 19 bases between V and J, which are trimmed by 3 bases and 8 bases respectively. CDR1 and CDR2, per the germline V gene, are MNHEY and SVGAGI. The cohort consisted of 650 to 700 healthy bone marrow donors. At the time of sampling, all cohort members were nominally healthy, though unrecorded immune exposures were likely present. The donor was CMV seronegative and belonged to the group of roughly 330 seronegative cohort members. A peripheral blood sample was collected from each donor, and TCR beta sequencing was performed on peripheral blood mononuclear cells. Genomic DNA extraction from the blood cell samples was performed with the Qiagen DNeasy Blood Extraction Kit. Library generation was performed with the immunoSEQ multiplex PCR assay. A mixture of 60 forward primers for TCR Vbeta segments and 13 reverse primers for TCR Jbeta segments was used in the multiplex PCR. Amplification of the CDR3 region of rearranged TCR beta genes was performed with a multiplex PCR assay on genomic DNA. Amplified TCR beta libraries were sequenced as 87-base-pair reads on the Illumina HiSeq System. Regarding the original processing steps: In a later analysis, 80 million or so unique TCR beta chains were counted across the roughly 610 repertoires, and some 10 million of these chains were shared by at least two donors. Raw reads were error-corrected and collapsed into unique sequences with a nearest-neighbor algorithm that merged closely related sequences to remove PCR and sequencing errors. CDR3 sequences were aligned to IMGT reference sequences to assign V, D and J gene segments. For a sequence to be retained, a match of at least six nucleotides was required to both a V gene segment and a J gene segment. A rearrangement was called productive if the CDR3 had no stop codons and remained in frame with V and J, and every other rearrangement was called non-productive. Following IMGT convention, CDR3 was defined as the stretch from the second conserved V-encoded cysteine up to the conserved J-encoded phenylalanine. Sequences without an unambiguous match to a single V gene segment were excluded from the earlier analysis of about 630 of the donors. In an earlier analysis of 587 of the donors, a V segment was called functional when productive rearrangements were above 56.7%, and segregating when the standard deviation between donors exceeded 5%. A statistical classification framework was developed to diagnose cytomegalovirus status using the catalog of TCR beta chain sequences. In a later analysis, TCR nucleotide sequences were compared against IMGT/GENE-DB human TR gene sequences so that V and J genes could be assigned. A later analysis assigned CDR3 sequences and most-parsimonious VDJ recombination scenarios with the TCRdist pipeline. In a later analysis, each TCR beta chain was defined by its CDR3 amino acid sequence together with its V-gene family, and reads lacking a unique V-gene family were excluded. As a way to deal with suspected cross-contamination and a sequencing artifact, a later analysis dropped hundreds of nucleotide sequences that were highly shared and had low generation probability. In a later analysis, a clonal expansion index was calculated for each public chain from normalized within-repertoire ranks of inferred template counts. In a later analysis, generation probabilities were computed using a VDJ recombination model fitted to out-of-frame rearrangements, and the results were checked against IGoR. A later analysis scored TCR-TCR, TCR-HLA and TCR-CMV co-occurrence with hypergeometric tests, applying a repertoire-size bias correction to TCR pairs. In a later analysis, false discovery rates were estimated by permuting HLA or CMV assignments 20 times. In a later analysis, co-occurring TCRs were grouped with DBSCAN, and TCRdist sequence similarity was added when clustering was performed within HLA-allele-positive subsets. Co-occurrence clustering excluded repertoires with fewer than 30,000 or more than 120,000 public chains, plus five with anomalous nucleotide sharing. What TCRdb holds here is the immuneACCESS table cut down to in-frame rearrangements. Part of the clones is not present; checked against another copy, under half of the missing clones reflect an unresolved V gene, and the others are unexplained. V, J and clone size are those of that table, while D and trimming were read from the DNA. The sample contains approximately 44,000 clones, roughly 80% of them found a single time. Together, the top ten hold 2.5% to 3% of the sample.

Concerning this clone itself: The clone's antigen remains unknown. Base qualities are not at hand, and no much larger clone is one base apart.

The receptor was derived from a man in his fifties or sixties in good health and CMV-seronegative. Rearrangement joined TRBV6-5 to TRBJ1-2; TRBD1 is a possible D gene, resting on 6 matching bases. The sequencing input was PBMCs. The DNA sequence is given as TGTGCCAGCAGTTATTGGGCGGGGGGCAATTGGGGCTACACCTTC. Translated, this is CASSYWAGGNWGYTF.